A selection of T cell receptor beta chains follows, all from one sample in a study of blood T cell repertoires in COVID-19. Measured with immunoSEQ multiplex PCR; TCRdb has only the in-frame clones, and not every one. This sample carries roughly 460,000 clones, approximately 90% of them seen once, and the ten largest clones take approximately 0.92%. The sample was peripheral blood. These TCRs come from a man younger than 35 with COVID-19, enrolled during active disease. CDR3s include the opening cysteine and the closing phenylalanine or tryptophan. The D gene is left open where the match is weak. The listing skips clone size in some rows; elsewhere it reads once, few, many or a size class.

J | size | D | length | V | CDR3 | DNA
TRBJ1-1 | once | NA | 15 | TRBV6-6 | CASSYSTGMNTEAFF | TGTGCCAGCAGTTACTCGACAGGCATGAACACTGAAGCTTTCTTT
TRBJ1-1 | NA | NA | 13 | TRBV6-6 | CASSSSWHTEAFF | TGTGCCAGCAGTTCGTCGTGGCACACTGAAGCTTTCTTT
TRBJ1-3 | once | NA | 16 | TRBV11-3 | CASSPRPGVSGNTIYF | TGTGCCAGCAGCCCGAGACCGGGGGTCTCTGGAAACACCATATATTTT
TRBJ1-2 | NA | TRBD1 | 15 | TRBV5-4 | CASSLDQGAHRSYTF | TGTGCCAGCAGCTTGGACCAGGGGGCACATAGAAGCTACACCTTC
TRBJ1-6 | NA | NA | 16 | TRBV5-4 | CASSPRTDSYNSPLHF | TGTGCCAGCAGCCCTCGGACAGACTCCTATAATTCACCCCTCCACTTT
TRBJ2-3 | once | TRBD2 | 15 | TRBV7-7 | CASSPTSGGADTQYF | TGTGCCAGCAGCCCCACTAGCGGGGGAGCAGATACGCAGTATTTT
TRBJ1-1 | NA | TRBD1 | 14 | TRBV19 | CASSTGDRGTEAFF | TGTGCCAGTAGCACGGGGGACAGGGGTACTGAAGCTTTCTTT
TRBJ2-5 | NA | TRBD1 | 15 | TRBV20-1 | CSASTGGRSGETQYF | TGCAGTGCTAGTACAGGGGGTAGATCGGGAGAGACCCAGTACTTC
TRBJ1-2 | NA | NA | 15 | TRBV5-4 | CASSLAPGGGQGYTF | TGTGCCAGCAGCTTGGCCCCGGGTGGGGGCCAAGGCTACACCTTC
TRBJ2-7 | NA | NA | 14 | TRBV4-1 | CASSRTTSSYEQYF | TGCGCCAGCAGCCGCACCACTAGTTCCTACGAGCAGTACTTC
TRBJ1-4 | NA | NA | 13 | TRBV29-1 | CSVGGGINEKLFF | TGCAGCGTTGGTGGAGGAATTAATGAAAAACTGTTTTTT
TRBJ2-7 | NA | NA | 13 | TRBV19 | CASRSAGDHEQYF | TGTGCCAGTAGATCGGCAGGGGACCACGAGCAGTACTTC
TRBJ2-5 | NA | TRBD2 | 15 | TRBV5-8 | CASSQRGGPQETQYF | TGTGCCAGCAGCCAACGGGGGGGACCCCAAGAGACCCAGTACTTC
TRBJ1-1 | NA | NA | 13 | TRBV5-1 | CASSTGTNTEAFF | TGCGCCAGCAGCACAGGGACCAACACTGAAGCTTTCTTT
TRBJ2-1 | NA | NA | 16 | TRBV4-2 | CASSQVFGSPYNEQFF | TGTGCCAGCAGCCAAGTTTTCGGGAGCCCCTACAATGAGCAGTTCTTC
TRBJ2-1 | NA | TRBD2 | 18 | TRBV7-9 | CASSDIATTSGRGGEQFF | TGTGCCAGCAGCGACATAGCGACCACTAGCGGGAGGGGCGGTGAGCAGTTCTTC
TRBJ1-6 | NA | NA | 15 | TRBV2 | CASSVQGRGNSPLHF | TGTGCCAGCAGTGTCCAGGGGAGAGGGAATTCACCCCTCCACTTT
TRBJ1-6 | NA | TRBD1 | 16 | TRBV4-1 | CASSQGTDRTNSPLHF | TGCGCCAGCAGCCAGGGGACGGACAGGACCAATTCACCCCTCCACTTT
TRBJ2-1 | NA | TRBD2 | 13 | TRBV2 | CASTFGLAHEQFF | TGTGCCAGCACCTTCGGACTAGCCCATGAGCAGTTCTTC
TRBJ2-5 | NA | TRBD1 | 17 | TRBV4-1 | CASSQGIRDRGWETQYF | TGCGCCAGCAGCCAAGGGATTCGGGACAGGGGATGGGAGACCCAGTACTTC
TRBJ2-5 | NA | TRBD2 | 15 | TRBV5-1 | CASSARWGGRETQYF | TGCGCCAGCAGCGCCCGGTGGGGGGGTCGGGAGACCCAGTACTTC
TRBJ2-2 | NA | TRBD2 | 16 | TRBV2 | CASRNLAGGPTGELFF | TGTGCCAGCAGAAATCTAGCGGGGGGGCCCACCGGGGAGCTGTTTTTT
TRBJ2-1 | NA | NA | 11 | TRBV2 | CASSYFDEQFF | TGTGCCAGCAGTTATTTTGATGAGCAGTTCTTC
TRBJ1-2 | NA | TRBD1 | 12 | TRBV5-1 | CASSGDRGGYTF | TGCGCCAGCAGCGGGGACAGGGGAGGCTACACCTTC
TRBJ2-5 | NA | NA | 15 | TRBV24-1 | CATSGGRGLGETQYF | TGTGCCACCAGCGGTGGTAGGGGTTTAGGGGAGACCCAGTACTTC
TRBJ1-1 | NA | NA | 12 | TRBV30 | CAWSQLNTEAFF | TGTGCCTGGTCCCAATTGAACACTGAAGCTTTCTTT
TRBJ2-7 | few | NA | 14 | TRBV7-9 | CASSVQGQTYEQYF | TGTGCCAGCAGCGTACAAGGACAGACCTACGAGCAGTACTTC